One sample yielded the 17 T cell receptor beta chains listed below, sequenced in a study of PD-L1 blockade in urothelial cancer (dated by TCRdb to about 2017). The label giving this sample's time point can be read as: peripheral blood 6 weeks after treatment start. Library construction relied on the immunoSEQ multiplex PCR assay. As stored in TCRdb, this immuneACCESS dataset retains in-frame rearrangements with V and J assigned. A fraction of the clones does not appear; measured against another copy, unresolved V genes explain less than half of the discrepancy, and the remainder lacks a known reason. This sample gives around 120,000 clones in total; approximately 90% of them show up just once. More than 1.5% of the sample rests with the top ten. The source was PBMCs, collected around atezolizumab (anti-PD-L1) treatment. The receptors derive from a man in his sixties with urothelial cancer.

The chain combines TRBV5-1 with TRBJ1-2, with no clear D. Trimming shortened V by 7 bases and J by 1 base, and 14 bases separated the two germline ends. This CDR3 spans 14 amino acids. The V gene's germline CDR1 is SGHRS and CDR2 YFSETQ. The CDR3 nucleotides read TGCGCCAGCTGCGGAAACCAGAATAACTATGGCTACACCTTC. Amino acids: CASCGNQNNYGYTF.

J is TRBJ2-3 and V is TRBV9; the match to TRBD2 covers 7 bases. This CDR3 contains 16 residues. Germline V gene sequence: CDR1 SGDLS, CDR2 YYNGEE. Germline trimming cut 0 bases from V and 2 bases from J; bases unmatched to any gene: 6. CDR3 in amino acids: CASSVGGRGDTDTQYF. CDR3 bases: TGTGCCAGCAGCGTAGGTGGACGGGGGGACACAGATACGCAGTATTTT.

This clone appeared a single time. This chain links TRBV9 with TRBJ2-7; TRBD2 agrees at 9 bases. With V trimmed by 3 bases and J by 5 bases, 3 bases remained unmatched. This CDR3 has 13 residues. Germline CDR1 reads SGDLS; CDR2 reads YYNGEE. The CDR3 protein is CASSEGLAHEQYF. The DNA of the CDR3 is TGTGCCAGCAGCGAGGGACTAGCTCACGAGCAGTACTTC.

The chain recombines TRBV5-4 with TRBJ2-7, with TRBD1 matching over 7 bases. There are 15 residues in the CDR3. Germline V gives CDR1 SGHNT, CDR2 YYREEE (reference sequence). The junction had 6 bases not matched to a gene; V was cut back by 3 bases and J by 0 bases. Here the CDR3 DNA reads TGTGCCAGCAGCTCCCCGGGACAGCCCTCCTACGAGCAGTACTTC. It is translated as CASSSPGQPSYEQYF.

The chain's CDR3 is CASSPMTGPSYGYTF. CDR3 in DNA: TGTGCCAGCAGCCCCATGACAGGGCCTAGCTATGGCTACACCTTC. V gene TRBV7-8 combines with J gene TRBJ1-2; TRBD1 matches at 7 bases. Germline values: CDR1 SGHVS, CDR2 FQNEAQ. CDR3 length: 15 residues. The J segment lost 4 bases and the V segment lost 5 bases, leaving 10 bases of the junction unmatched.

The genes are TRBV5-4 and TRBJ1-5; perhaps TRBD1 as D (5 bases). V lost 0 bases to trimming and J lost 11 bases, with 12 bases between them. The CDR3 runs 13 residues. Germline V gene lookup returns CDR1 SGHNT and CDR2 YYREEE (reference sequence). CDR3 region: CASSLEPYRTQHF. The CDR3 DNA reads as TGTGCCAGCAGCTTGGAGCCGTACAGGACCCAGCATTTT.

The chain recombines TRBV29-1 with TRBJ2-5; 8 nucleotides agree with TRBD1. Germline V gene sequence: CDR1 SQVTM, CDR2 ANQGSEA. This CDR3 has 14 residues. J was trimmed by 4 bases and V by 2 bases; bases with no gene match: 6. CDR3 amino acids: CSVEPQGVGETQYF. CDR3 DNA sequence: TGCAGCGTTGAACCACAGGGGGTTGGAGAGACCCAGTACTTC.

The rearrangement joins TRBV5-4 to TRBJ2-3; TRBD2 agrees at 16 bases. The CDR3 is 17 amino acids. The germline gives CDR1 SGHNT, CDR2 YYREEE (reference sequence). V lost 4 bases to trimming and J lost 2 bases; unmatched junction nucleotides: 4. The CDR3 DNA reads TGTGCCAGCAGCCGGGGACTAGCGGGGGGGTACACAGATACGCAGTATTTT. Its protein is CASSRGLAGGYTDTQYF.

This clone has a handful of counts. The chain carries TRBV2 and TRBJ1-2; 7 bases line up with TRBD1. CDR1 is SNHLY and CDR2 is FYNNEI in the germline V gene. This CDR3 contains 14 residues. J was trimmed by 4 bases and V by 4 bases; bases with no gene match: 6. The CDR3 is CASSGNRGGYGYTF. CDR3 sequence (DNA): TGTGCCAGCAGTGGGAACAGGGGTGGCTATGGCTACACCTTC.

The V call is TRBV9, the J call TRBJ1-1; TRBD1 aligns across 8 bases. The CDR3 covers 13 residues. The V segment lost 4 bases and the J segment 6 bases; nucleotides outside the gene matches: 5. Germline V gene lookup returns CDR1 SGDLS and CDR2 YYNGEE. Written as DNA, the CDR3 is TGTGCCAGCAGCCCAAGGACAGGGCCTGAAGCTTTCTTT. Translating gives CASSPRTGPEAFF.

The rearrangement joins TRBV27 to TRBJ1-6, with D tentatively TRBD1 (5 bases). V lost 6 bases and J lost 6, with 18 bases in between. CDR1 and CDR2 from the germline V gene are MNHEY and SMNVEV (reference sequence). The CDR3 sequence is 16 residues long. The CDR3 region has the DNA TGTGCCAGCAGGACCGCGGGGGTCGCGGCTAATTCACCCCTCCACTTT. It is translated as CASRTAGVAANSPLHF.

The chain uses TRBV7-2 and TRBJ1-4; TRBD1 aligns across 9 bases. Per germline, CDR1 SGHTA and CDR2 FQGNSA. The CDR3 runs to 16 residues. V shed 5 bases, J shed 3 bases, and the junction held 7 bases outside the gene matches. The CDR3: CASSIPGQGANEKLFF. The CDR3 coding sequence is TGTGCCAGCAGCATACCGGGACAGGGCGCTAATGAAAAACTGTTTTTT.

This sequence joins TRBV4-3 and TRBJ2-7; 8 bases align to TRBD1. V trimming: 0 bases; J trimming: 5 bases; junction bases outside the gene matches: 9. This CDR3 comprises 16 residues. Per germline, CDR1 LGHNA and CDR2 YSLEER. This CDR3 reads CASSQDPRQGAHEQYF. The DNA of the CDR3 is TGCGCCAGCAGCCAAGATCCCCGGCAGGGGGCCCACGAGCAGTACTTC.

There are a few counts of this clone. V gene TRBV28 combines with J gene TRBJ1-2, with D unclear. CDR3 length: 10 amino acids. V lost 10 bases and J lost 4, with 7 bases in between. Germline-derived CDR1 and CDR2 are MDHEN and SYDVKM. CDR3 nucleotide sequence: TGTGCCACGCGGGCCTATGGCTACACCTTC. Translating it yields CATRAYGYTF.

The CDR3 loop is CASSTRTGGPSEQYF. The CDR3 region has the DNA TGTGCCAGCAGTACCAGGACAGGGGGCCCTTCCGAGCAGTACTTC. V gene TRBV6-5 combines with J gene TRBJ2-7, with 11 nucleotides matching TRBD1. V trimming: 5 bases; J trimming: 6 bases; junction bases outside the gene matches: 9. Per the germline V gene, CDR1 is MNHEY and CDR2 is SVGAGI. This CDR3 contains 15 residues.

The V gene is TRBV15, the J gene TRBJ2-7, with 7 bases that match TRBD1. V was pared by 2 bases and J by 6 bases, with 10 bases of the junction left unmatched. The CDR3 is made up of 15 amino acids. Germline V CDR1 and CDR2: LNHNV, YYDKDF (reference sequence). The CDR3 sequence: CATSRFGTVHGEQYF. CDR3 DNA: TGTGCCACCAGCAGATTCGGGACAGTCCATGGCGAGCAGTACTTC.

This rearrangement joins TRBV19 to TRBJ1-5; a weak D match, TRBD1 (6 bases). This CDR3 contains 15 residues. Trimming shortened V by 3 bases and J by 2 bases, and 11 bases separated the two germline ends. CDR1 LNHDA and CDR2 SQIVND come from the germline V gene (reference sequence). The CDR3 loop is CASSISGGGNQPQHF. Here the CDR3 DNA reads TGTGCCAGTAGTATCTCTGGGGGCGGCAATCAGCCCCAGCATTTT.